Listed below are T cell receptor beta chains from one sample, sequenced in a study of T cell responses to AZD1222 COVID-19 vaccine. The protocol was immunoSEQ multiplex PCR, while the TCRdb copy is restricted to in-frame clones and leaves out a portion. The repertoire holds fewer than 65,000 clones, with around four fifths as singletons. The input for sequencing was peripheral blood, taken on day 0 of AZD1222 vaccination. All receptors come from an adult in good health. CDR3s include the opening cysteine and the closing phenylalanine or tryptophan. D genes are given only for firm matches. Clone size is stated in some rows and not others, as once, few, many or a class when expanded.

-	TRBV6-5	TRBJ2-7	TRBD2	13	CASRGLAGYEQYF	TGTGCCAGCAGAGGACTAGCGGGCTACGAGCAGTACTTC
-	TRBV4-2	TRBJ2-5	-	15	CASVGQGRGQETQYF	TGTGCCAGCGTAGGTCAGGGCAGGGGTCAAGAGACCCAGTACTTC
-	TRBV5-1	TRBJ2-7	TRBD2	14	CASSLDPGGVEQYF	TGCGCCAGCAGCTTGGACCCGGGAGGGGTCGAGCAGTACTTC
once	TRBV19	TRBJ1-2	-	14	CASRSNIRYYGYTF	TGTGCCAGTAGATCCAATATACGGTACTATGGCTACACCTTC
-	TRBV7-9	TRBJ1-3	-	16	CASSLGGRSSGNTIYF	TGTGCCAGCAGCTTAGGCGGGAGAAGCTCTGGAAACACCATATATTTT
-	TRBV11-3	TRBJ2-1	TRBD2	15	CASSVSGRTDNEQFF	TGTGCCAGCAGCGTTAGCGGGAGGACAGACAATGAGCAGTTCTTC
-	TRBV18	TRBJ2-7	TRBD2	16	CASSSGLAGSGDEQYF	TGTGCCAGCTCATCGGGACTAGCGGGATCAGGCGACGAGCAGTACTTC
-	TRBV5-1	TRBJ2-7	TRBD2	15	CASSSGAGGHEEQYF	TGCGCCAGCAGCTCCGGGGCGGGAGGGCATGAGGAGCAGTACTTC
once	TRBV19	TRBJ1-2	-	13	CATGTLVNYGYTF	TGTGCCACCGGGACGCTAGTTAACTATGGCTACACCTTC
-	TRBV5-1	TRBJ2-1	TRBD2	15	CASSLPRSGTNEQFF	TGCGCCAGCAGCTTGCCGAGAAGCGGGACCAATGAGCAGTTCTTC
-	TRBV24-1	TRBJ1-5	TRBD1	15	CASYPDRGCNQPQHF	TGTGCCTCCTACCCAGACAGGGGATGCAATCAGCCCCAGCATTTT
-	TRBV4-1	TRBJ2-7	-	14	CASSQGFNPYEQYF	TGCGCCAGCAGCCAAGGGTTTAATCCCTACGAGCAGTACTTC
-	TRBV6-5	TRBJ2-7	-	12	CASSYAWEEQYF	TGTGCCAGCAGTTACGCCTGGGAGGAGCAGTACTTC
-	TRBV27	TRBJ2-7	-	16	CASSFQQRARSYEQYF	TGTGCCAGCAGTTTTCAGCAACGTGCCCGTTCCTACGAGCAGTACTTC
-	TRBV5-1	TRBJ2-7	TRBD2	17	CASSIGLAGGNSYEQYF	TGCGCCAGCAGCATCGGACTAGCGGGAGGGAACTCCTACGAGCAGTACTTC
-	TRBV28	TRBJ1-6	-	18	CASRSRTGKSSYNSPLHF	TGTGCCAGCAGGTCCCGGACGGGAAAGAGCTCCTATAATTCACCCCTCCACTTT
-	TRBV19	TRBJ2-7	-	13	CASSIGQGYEQYF	TGTGCCAGTAGTATTGGTCAGGGCTACGAGCAGTACTTC
once	TRBV3-1/TRBV3-2	TRBJ1-2	-	12	CASSHRTAGYTF	TGTGCCAGCAGCCATCGAACGGCGGGCTACACCTTC
-	TRBV6-5	TRBJ1-1	-	14	CASSSPGLNTEAFF	TGTGCCAGCAGTTCCCCGGGGCTGAACACTGAAGCTTTCTTT
-	TRBV19	TRBJ2-3	TRBD2	15	CASSRSGGSTDTQYF	TGTGCCAGTAGTAGGAGCGGGGGAAGCACAGATACGCAGTATTTT